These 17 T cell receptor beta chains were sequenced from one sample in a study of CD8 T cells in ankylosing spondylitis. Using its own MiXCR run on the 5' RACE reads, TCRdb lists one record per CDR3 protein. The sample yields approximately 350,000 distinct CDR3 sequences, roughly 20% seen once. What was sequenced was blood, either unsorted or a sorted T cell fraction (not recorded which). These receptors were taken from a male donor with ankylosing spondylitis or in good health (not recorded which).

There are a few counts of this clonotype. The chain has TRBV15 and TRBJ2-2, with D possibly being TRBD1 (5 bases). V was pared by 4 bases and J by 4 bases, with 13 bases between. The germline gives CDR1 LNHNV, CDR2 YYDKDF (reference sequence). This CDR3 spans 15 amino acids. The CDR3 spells CATSTRPQGTGELFF. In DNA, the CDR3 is TGTGCCACCAGCACTCGGCCCCAGGGCACCGGGGAGCTGTTTTTT.

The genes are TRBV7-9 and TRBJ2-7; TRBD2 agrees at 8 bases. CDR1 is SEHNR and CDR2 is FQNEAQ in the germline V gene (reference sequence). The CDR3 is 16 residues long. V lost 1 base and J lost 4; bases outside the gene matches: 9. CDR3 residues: CASSLGGALADYEQYF. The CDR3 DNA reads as TGTGCCAGCAGCTTAGGAGGCGCACTAGCGGATTACGAGCAGTACTTC.

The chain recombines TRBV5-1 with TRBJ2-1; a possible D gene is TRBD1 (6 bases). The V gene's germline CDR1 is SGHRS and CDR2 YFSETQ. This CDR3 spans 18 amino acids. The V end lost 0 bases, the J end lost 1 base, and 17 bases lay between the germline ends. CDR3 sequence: CASSLAWGRDGSYNEQFF. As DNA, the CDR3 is TGCGCCAGCAGCTTGGCGTGGGGGCGCGACGGATCCTACAATGAGCAGTTCTTC.

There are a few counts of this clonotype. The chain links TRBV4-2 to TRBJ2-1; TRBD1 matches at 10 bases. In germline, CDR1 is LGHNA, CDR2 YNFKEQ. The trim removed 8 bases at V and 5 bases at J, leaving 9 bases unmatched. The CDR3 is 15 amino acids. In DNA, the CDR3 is TGTGCCAGCGAGGGTCGGGACAGGGGAGACAATGAGCAGTTCTTC. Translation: CASEGRDRGDNEQFF.

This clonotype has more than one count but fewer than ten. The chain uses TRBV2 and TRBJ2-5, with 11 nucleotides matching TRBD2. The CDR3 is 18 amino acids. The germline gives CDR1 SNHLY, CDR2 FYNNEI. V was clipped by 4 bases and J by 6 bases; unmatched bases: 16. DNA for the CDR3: TGTGCCAGCAGTGGGCCCCCCCCCTCTAGCGGGGGGAAGAAGACCCAGTACTTC. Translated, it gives CASSGPPPSSGGKKTQYF.

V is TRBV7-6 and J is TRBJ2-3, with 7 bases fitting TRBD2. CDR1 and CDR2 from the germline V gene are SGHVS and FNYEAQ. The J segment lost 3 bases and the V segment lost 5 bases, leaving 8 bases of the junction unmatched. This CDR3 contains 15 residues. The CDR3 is CASSRRLAGTDTQYF. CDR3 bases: TGTGCCAGCAGCAGGCGACTAGCTGGAACAGATACGCAGTATTTT. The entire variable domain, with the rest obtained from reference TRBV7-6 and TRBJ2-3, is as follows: GAGVSQSPRYKVTKRGQDVALRCDPISGHVSLYWYRQALGQGPEFLTYFNYEAQQDKSGLPNDRFSAERPEGSISTLTIQRTEQRDSAMYRCASSRRLAGTDTQYFGPGTRLTVL.

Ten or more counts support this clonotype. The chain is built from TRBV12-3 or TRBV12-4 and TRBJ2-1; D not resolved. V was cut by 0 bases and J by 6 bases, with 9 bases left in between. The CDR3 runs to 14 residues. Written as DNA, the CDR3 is TGTGCCAGCAGTTTAGCGCCCCCGAGCAATGAGCAGTTCTTC. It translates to CASSLAPPSNEQFF.

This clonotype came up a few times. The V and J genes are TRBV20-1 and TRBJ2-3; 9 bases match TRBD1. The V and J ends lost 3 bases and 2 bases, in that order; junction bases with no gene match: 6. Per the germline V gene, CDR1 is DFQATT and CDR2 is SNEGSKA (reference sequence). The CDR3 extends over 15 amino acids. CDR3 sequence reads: CSASGTGYDTDTQYF. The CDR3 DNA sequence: TGCAGTGCTAGCGGGACAGGGTATGACACAGATACGCAGTATTTT.

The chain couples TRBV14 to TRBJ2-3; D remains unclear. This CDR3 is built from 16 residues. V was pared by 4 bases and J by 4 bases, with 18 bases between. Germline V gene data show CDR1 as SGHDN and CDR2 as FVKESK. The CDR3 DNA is TGTGCCAGCAGCCCCCGGACCTTCGACTGGGCAGATACGCAGTATTTT. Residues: CASSPRTFDWADTQYF.

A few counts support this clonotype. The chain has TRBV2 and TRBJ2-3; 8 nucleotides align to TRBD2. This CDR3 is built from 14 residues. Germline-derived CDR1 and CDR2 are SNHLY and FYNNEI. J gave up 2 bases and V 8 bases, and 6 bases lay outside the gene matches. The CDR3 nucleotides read TGTGCCAGCTTCGGGGGGGCCCTCACAGATACGCAGTATTTT. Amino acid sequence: CASFGGALTDTQYF. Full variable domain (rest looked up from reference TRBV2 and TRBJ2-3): EPEVTQTPSHQVTQMGQEVILRCVPISNHLYFYWYRQILGQKVEFLVSFYNNEISEKSEIFDDQFSVERPDGSNFTLKIRSTKLEDSAMYFCASFGGALTDTQYFGPGTRLTVL.

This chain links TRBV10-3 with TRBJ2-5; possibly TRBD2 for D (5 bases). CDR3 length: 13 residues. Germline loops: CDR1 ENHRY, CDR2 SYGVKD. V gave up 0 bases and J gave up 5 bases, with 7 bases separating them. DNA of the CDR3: TGTGCCATCAGTGAGTCTAGGGAGGAGACCCAGTACTTC. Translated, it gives CAISESREETQYF.

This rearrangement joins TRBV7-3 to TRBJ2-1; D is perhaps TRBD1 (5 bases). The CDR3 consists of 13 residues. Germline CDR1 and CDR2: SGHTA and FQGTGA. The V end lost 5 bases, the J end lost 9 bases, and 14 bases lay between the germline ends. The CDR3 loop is CASSPIQGGEQFF. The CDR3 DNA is TGTGCCAGCAGCCCAATTCAGGGCGGTGAGCAGTTCTTC.

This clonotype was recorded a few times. The DNA of the CDR3 is TGTGCCTGGAGTTCACCCGACAGGGAAGAGACCCAGTACTTC. This translates into CAWSSPDREETQYF. V gene TRBV30 combines with J gene TRBJ2-5, with TRBD1 matching 7 bases. Germline-derived CDR1 and CDR2 are GTSNPN and SVGIG (reference sequence). The J segment lost 3 bases and the V segment lost 2 bases, leaving 6 bases of the junction unmatched. The CDR3 extends over 14 amino acids.

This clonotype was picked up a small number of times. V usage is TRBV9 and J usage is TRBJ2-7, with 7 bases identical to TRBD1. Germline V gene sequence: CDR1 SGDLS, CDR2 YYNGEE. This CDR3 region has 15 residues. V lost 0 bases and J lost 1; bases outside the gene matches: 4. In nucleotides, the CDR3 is TGTGCCAGCAGCGTAGGGACAGGCGTTTCCTACGAGCAGTACTTC. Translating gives CASSVGTGVSYEQYF.

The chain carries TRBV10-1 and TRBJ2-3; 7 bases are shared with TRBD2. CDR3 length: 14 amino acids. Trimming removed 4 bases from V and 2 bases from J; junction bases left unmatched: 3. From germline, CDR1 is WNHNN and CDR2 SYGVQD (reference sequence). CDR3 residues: CASSGAGTTDTQYF. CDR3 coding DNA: TGCGCCAGCAGTGGAGCGGGGACCACAGATACGCAGTATTTT.

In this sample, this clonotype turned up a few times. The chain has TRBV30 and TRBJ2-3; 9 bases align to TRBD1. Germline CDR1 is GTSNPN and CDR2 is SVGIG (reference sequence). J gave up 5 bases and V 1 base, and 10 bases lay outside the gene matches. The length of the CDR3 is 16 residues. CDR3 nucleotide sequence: TGTGCCTGGAGTGGTTACGGGACAGGGAACCTAGATACGCAGTATTTT. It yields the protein CAWSGYGTGNLDTQYF. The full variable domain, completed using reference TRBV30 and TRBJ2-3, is SQTIHQWPATLVQPVGSPLSLECTVEGTSNPNLYWYRQAAGRGLQLLFYSVGIGQISSEVPQNLSASRPQDRQFILSSKKLLLSDSGFYLCAWSGYGTGNLDTQYFGPGTRLTVL.

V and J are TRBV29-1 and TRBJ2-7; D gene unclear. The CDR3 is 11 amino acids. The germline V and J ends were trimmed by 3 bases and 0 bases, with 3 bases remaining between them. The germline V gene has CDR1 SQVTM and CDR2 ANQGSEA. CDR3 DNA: TGCAGCGTTGATGTCTCCTACGAGCAGTACTTC. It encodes CSVDVSYEQYF.